This T cell receptor beta chain came from a study of neurological immune-mediated disorders. V lost 0 bases to trimming and J lost 1 base; unmatched junction nucleotides: 17. CDR1 DFQATT and CDR2 SNEGSKA come from the germline V gene (reference sequence). The CDR3 is made up of 21 amino acids. This clonotype was detected ten times or more. From the 5' RACE reads, TCRdb called clonotypes with MiXCR, one entry per CDR3 protein. The table lists about 66,000 distinct CDR3 sequences, 3.5% to 5% of them singletons. The sequenced sample was PBMCs. The TCR comes from a man aged 25 to 45 with multiple sclerosis. The chain joins TRBV20-1 to TRBJ2-3; 12 bases are shared with TRBD2. The CDR3 is CSARDVGQTSGGLAGTDTQYF. CDR3 nucleotides: TGCAGTGCTAGAGATGTGGGGCAAACTAGCGGGGGGCTTGCCGGCACAGATACGCAGTATTTT.